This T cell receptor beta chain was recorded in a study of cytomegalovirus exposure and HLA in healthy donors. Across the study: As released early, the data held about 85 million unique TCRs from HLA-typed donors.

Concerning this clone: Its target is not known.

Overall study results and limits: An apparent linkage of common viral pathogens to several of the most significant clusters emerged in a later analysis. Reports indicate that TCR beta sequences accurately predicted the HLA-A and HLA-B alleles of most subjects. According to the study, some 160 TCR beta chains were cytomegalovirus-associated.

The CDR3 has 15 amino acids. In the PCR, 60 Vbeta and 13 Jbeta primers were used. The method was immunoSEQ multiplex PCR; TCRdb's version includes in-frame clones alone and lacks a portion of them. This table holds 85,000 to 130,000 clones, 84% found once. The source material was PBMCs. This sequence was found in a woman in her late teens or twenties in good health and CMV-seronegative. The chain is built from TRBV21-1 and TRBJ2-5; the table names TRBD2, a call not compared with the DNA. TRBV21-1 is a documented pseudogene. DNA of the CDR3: TGTGCCAGCAGCATGCGAGCGGGGATGGGAGAGACCCAGTACTTC. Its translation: CASSMRAGMGETQYF.